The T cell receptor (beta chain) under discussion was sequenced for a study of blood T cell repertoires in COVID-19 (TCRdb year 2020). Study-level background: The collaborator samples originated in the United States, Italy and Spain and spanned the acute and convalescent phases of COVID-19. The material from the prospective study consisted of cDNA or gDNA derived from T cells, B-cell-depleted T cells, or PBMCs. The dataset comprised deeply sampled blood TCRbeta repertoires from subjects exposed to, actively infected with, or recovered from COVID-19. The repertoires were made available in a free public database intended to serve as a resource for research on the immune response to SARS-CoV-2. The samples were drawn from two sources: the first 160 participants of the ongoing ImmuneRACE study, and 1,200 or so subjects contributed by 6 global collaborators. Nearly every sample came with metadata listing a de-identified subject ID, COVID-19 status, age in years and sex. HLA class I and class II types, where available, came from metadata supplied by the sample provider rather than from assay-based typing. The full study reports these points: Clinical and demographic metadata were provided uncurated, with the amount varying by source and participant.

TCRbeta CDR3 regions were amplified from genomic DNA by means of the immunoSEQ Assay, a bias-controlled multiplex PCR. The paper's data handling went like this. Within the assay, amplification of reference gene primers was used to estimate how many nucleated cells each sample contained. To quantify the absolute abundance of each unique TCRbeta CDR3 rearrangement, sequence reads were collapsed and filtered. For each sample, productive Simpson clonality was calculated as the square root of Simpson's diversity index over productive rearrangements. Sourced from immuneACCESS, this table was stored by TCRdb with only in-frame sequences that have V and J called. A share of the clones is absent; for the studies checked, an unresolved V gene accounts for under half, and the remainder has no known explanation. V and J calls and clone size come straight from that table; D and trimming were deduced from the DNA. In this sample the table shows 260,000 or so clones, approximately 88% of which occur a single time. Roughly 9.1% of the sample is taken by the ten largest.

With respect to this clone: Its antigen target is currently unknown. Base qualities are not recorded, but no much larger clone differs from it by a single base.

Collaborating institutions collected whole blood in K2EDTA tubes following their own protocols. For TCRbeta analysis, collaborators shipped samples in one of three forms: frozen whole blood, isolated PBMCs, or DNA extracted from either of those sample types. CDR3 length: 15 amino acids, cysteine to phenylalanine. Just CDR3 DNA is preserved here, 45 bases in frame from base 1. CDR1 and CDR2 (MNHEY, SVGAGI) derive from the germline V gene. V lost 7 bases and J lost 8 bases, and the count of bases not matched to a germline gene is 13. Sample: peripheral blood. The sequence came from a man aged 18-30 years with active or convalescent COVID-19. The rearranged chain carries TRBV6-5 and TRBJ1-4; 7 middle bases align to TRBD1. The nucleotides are TGTGCCAGCATAATACAGGGGATCGAAGGAGAAAAACTGTTTTTT. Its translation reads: CASIIQGIEGEKLFF.